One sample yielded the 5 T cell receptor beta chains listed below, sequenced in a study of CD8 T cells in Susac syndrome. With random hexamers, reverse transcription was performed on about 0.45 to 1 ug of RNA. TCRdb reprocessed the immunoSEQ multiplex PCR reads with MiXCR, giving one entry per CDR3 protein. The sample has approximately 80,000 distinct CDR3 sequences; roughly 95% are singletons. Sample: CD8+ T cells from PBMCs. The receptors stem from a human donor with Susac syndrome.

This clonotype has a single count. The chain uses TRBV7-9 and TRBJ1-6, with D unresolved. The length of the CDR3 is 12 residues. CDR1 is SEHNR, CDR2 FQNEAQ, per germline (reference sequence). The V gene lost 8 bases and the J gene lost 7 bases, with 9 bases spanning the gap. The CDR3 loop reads CASREENSPLHF. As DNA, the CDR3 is TGTGCCAGCCGGGAGGAGAATTCACCCCTCCACTTT. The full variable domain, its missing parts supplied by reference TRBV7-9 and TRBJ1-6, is DTGVSQNPRHKITKRGQNVTFRCDPISEHNRLYWYRQTLGQGPEFLTYFQNEAQLEKSRLLSDRFSAERPKGSFSTLEIQRTEQGDSAMYLCASREENSPLHFGNGTRLTVT.

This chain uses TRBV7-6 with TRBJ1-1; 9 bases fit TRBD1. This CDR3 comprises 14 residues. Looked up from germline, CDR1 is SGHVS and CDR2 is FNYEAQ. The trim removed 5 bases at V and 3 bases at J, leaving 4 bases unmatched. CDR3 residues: CASSKGTGHTEAFF. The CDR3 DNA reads TGTGCCAGCAGCAAAGGGACAGGGCACACTGAAGCTTTCTTT.

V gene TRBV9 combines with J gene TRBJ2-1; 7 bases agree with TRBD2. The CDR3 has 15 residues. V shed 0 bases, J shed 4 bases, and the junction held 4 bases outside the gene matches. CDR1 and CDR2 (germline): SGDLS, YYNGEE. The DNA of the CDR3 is TGTGCCAGCAGCGTAGGGGGGGAGGGGTACAATGAGCAGTTCTTC. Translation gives CASSVGGEGYNEQFF.

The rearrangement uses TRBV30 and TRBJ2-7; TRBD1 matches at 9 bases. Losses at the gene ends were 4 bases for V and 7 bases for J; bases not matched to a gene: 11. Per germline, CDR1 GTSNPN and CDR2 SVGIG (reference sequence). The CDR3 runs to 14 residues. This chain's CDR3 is CAWNSRDRALEQYF. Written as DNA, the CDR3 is TGTGCCTGGAATTCACGGGACAGGGCTCTGGAGCAGTACTTC.

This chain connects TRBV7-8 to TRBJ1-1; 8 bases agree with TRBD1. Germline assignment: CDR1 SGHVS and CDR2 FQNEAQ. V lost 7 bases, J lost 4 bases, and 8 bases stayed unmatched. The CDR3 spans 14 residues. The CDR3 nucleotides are TGTGCCAGCACGAACAGGGGGGCGGGCACTGAAGCTTTCTTT. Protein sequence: CASTNRGAGTEAFF.